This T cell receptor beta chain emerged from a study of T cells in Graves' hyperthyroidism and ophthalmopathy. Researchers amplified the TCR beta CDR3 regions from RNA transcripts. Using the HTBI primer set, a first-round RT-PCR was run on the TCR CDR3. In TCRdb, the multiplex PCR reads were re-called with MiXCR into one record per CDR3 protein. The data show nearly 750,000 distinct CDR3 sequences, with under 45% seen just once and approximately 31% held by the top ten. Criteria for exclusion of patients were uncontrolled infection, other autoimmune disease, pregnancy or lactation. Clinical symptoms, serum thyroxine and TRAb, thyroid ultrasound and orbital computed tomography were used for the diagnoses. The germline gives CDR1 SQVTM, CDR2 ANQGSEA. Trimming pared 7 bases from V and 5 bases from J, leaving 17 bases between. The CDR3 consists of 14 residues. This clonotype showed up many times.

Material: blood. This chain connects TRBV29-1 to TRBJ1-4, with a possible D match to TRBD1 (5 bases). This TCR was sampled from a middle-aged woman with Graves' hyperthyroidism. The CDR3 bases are TGCAGCGCATCCCCGCAGGGTACAAATGAAAAACTGTTTTTT. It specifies CSASPQGTNEKLFF.